What follows is one T cell receptor (beta chain) and its context. As yet, its antigen is unknown. This entry belongs to a study of cytomegalovirus exposure and HLA in healthy donors. Findings and caveats of the study: Later, an analysis showed that TCR beta chains associated with HLA were more clonally expanded than others that were equally common.

The CDR3 contains 19 residues. Germline V CDR1 and CDR2: MDHEN, SYDVKM. With V trimmed by 7 bases and J by 2 bases, 22 bases remained unmatched. The PCR ran on 60 Vbeta and 13 Jbeta primers. Sequencing was performed with immunoSEQ multiplex PCR; in TCRdb, only in-frame clones are kept and a portion is missing. The data contain 100,000 to 120,000 clones, about 12% of them singletons. Input material: PBMCs. The rearrangement uses TRBV28 and TRBJ2-7; 8 bases match TRBD1. The receptor was derived from a middle-aged man in good health and CMV-seropositive. CDR3 bases: TGTGCCAGCACCACGAGATTAGGACAGGGCAATATTAAACCCTACGAGCAGTACTTC. It is translated as CASTTRLGQGNIKPYEQYF.